The 17 T cell receptor beta chains below were found in one sample sequenced in a study of control samples from healthy donors and cancer patients. The repertoire was sequenced with immunoSEQ multiplex PCR; TCRdb's copy has only in-frame clones and lacks some. The sample consists of under 300,000 clones, roughly 80% of them appearing once. The sequencing input was PBMCs. The receptors were sampled from a woman in her sixties with lung cancer.

This chain links TRBV5-1 with TRBJ2-3, with 8 bases matching TRBD2. CDR1 and CDR2 (germline): SGHRS, YFSETQ. The V segment lost 2 bases and the J segment 6 bases; nucleotides outside the gene matches: 11. The CDR3 has 16 residues. This chain's CDR3 is CASSLQGSGVVDTQYF. The CDR3 nucleotides are TGCGCCAGCAGCTTACAGGGTAGCGGGGTGGTTGATACGCAGTATTTT.

The chain joins TRBV6-5 to TRBJ2-7; no clear D gene. CDR1 MNHEY and CDR2 SVGAGI come from the germline V gene. The germline V and J ends were trimmed by 0 bases and 5 bases, with 14 bases remaining between them. This CDR3 spans 15 amino acids. The CDR3 bases are TGTGCCAGCAGTTACTCAGGCAGGCCCTGGGACGAGCAGTACTTC. Amino acid sequence: CASSYSGRPWDEQYF.

The J gene is TRBJ2-5, the V gene TRBV12-5, with D perhaps TRBD2 (6 bases). This CDR3 has 17 amino acids. The germline gives CDR1 LGHNT, CDR2 FRNRAP. Trimming took off 2 bases at V and 4 bases at J, with 20 bases between the two ends. CDR3 residues: CASGLRGWGPHGETQYF. The CDR3 DNA sequence: TGTGCTAGTGGTTTGCGGGGGTGGGGACCCCATGGAGAGACCCAGTACTTC.

The chain joins TRBV5-1 to TRBJ2-5; 8 nucleotides match TRBD2. The germline gives CDR1 SGHRS, CDR2 YFSETQ. This CDR3 comprises 16 residues. Trimming removed 4 bases from V and 0 bases from J; junction bases left unmatched: 8. CDR3: CASSPDGGRYQETQYF. DNA of the CDR3: TGCGCCAGCAGCCCCGATGGCGGGAGGTACCAAGAGACCCAGTACTTC. The entire variable domain, with the rest obtained from reference TRBV5-1 and TRBJ2-5, is as follows: KAGVTQTPRYLIKTRGQQVTLSCSPISGHRSVSWYQQTPGQGLQFLFEYFSETQRNKGNFPGRFSGRQFSNSRSEMNVSTLELGDSALYLCASSPDGGRYQETQYFGPGTRLLVL.

CDR3 bases: TGTGCCAGTAGTAACCCCCCCTCGACAGGGGGTAGTAATTCACCCCTCCACTTT. Translation gives CASSNPPSTGGSNSPLHF. This chain uses TRBV19 with TRBJ1-6, with 9 bases fitting TRBD1. After removal of 4 bases from V and 6 bases from J, the junction contained 13 bases not matched to a gene. Germline CDR1 is LNHDA and CDR2 is SQIVND (reference sequence). The CDR3 runs 18 residues.

The V gene is TRBV7-2, the J gene TRBJ2-7; TRBD2 aligns across 11 bases. The J segment lost 1 base and the V segment lost 4 bases, leaving 6 bases of the junction unmatched. Germline values: CDR1 SGHTA, CDR2 FQGNSA. There are 16 residues in the CDR3. CDR3 nucleotide sequence: TGTGCCAGCAGCTCTATTTCTAGCGGGGGGTCCTACGAGCAGTACTTC. Translating gives CASSSISSGGSYEQYF. Complete variable domain (other parts from reference TRBV7-2 and TRBJ2-7): GAGVSQSPSNKVTEKGKDVELRCDPISGHTALYWYRQSLGQGLEFLIYFQGNSAPDKSGLPSDRFSAERTGGSVSTLTIQRTQQEDSAVYLCASSSISSGGSYEQYFGPGTRLTVT.

V and J are TRBV6-1 and TRBJ2-7; tentatively, D is TRBD1 (5 bases). The V end lost 3 bases, the J end lost 4 bases, and 19 bases lay between the germline ends. The CDR3 is 16 amino acids. CDR1 is MNHNS, CDR2 SASEGT, per germline. The chain's CDR3 is CASSDWGRALSYEQYF. CDR3 DNA sequence: TGTGCCAGCAGTGACTGGGGCCGGGCCCTGAGTTACGAGCAGTACTTC.

This clone was detected only once. The chain couples TRBV11-2 to TRBJ1-1, with D unclear. Deletions cut 5 bases from V and 8 bases from J, with 15 bases between. Germline loops: CDR1 SGHAT, CDR2 FQNNGV. The CDR3 extends over 13 amino acids. CDR3 nucleotides: TGTGCCAGCAGCCAAGAGAGCAGGATCGAAGCTTTCTTT. Protein product: CASSQESRIEAFF. Supplemented by reference TRBV11-2 and TRBJ1-1, the full variable domain reads EAGVAQSPRYKIIEKRQSVAFWCNPISGHATLYWYQQILGQGPKLLIQFQNNGVVDDSQLPKDRFSAERLKGVDSTLKIQPAKLEDSAVYLCASSQESRIEAFFGQGTRLTVV.

This chain uses TRBV30 with TRBJ1-4; D is ambiguous. Per germline, CDR1 GTSNPN and CDR2 SVGIG (reference sequence). The V gene lost 2 bases and the J gene lost 5 bases, with 9 bases spanning the gap. The CDR3 spans 13 residues. DNA for the CDR3: TGTGCCTGGAGTAACAGACTCAATGAAAAACTGTTTTTT. It specifies CAWSNRLNEKLFF.

This chain joins TRBV5-1 and TRBJ2-7; possibly TRBD1 or TRBD2 for D (6 bases each). The V and J ends lost 0 bases and 2 bases respectively, with 15 bases between them. The CDR3 consists of 16 residues. From germline, CDR1 is SGHRS and CDR2 YFSETQ. DNA of the CDR3: TGCGCCAGCAGCTTGGTTGGGGGGCACCAAACCTACGAGCAGTACTTC. Residues: CASSLVGGHQTYEQYF.

The chain carries TRBV27 and TRBJ2-7; 8 bases fit TRBD2. The CDR3 has 16 amino acids. Germline V lookup: CDR1 MNHEY, CDR2 SMNVEV (reference sequence). The trim removed 5 bases at V and 1 base at J, leaving 10 bases unmatched. The CDR3 sequence is CASSASGQRVSYEQYF. For the CDR3, the DNA is TGTGCCAGCAGTGCTAGCGGGCAGAGAGTTTCCTACGAGCAGTACTTC.

This clone came up once. The same CDR3 arises from other DNA sequences in this sample as well. The chain links TRBV3-1 (or the pseudogene TRBV3-2) to TRBJ1-2; D not certain. The CDR3 covers 12 residues. Germline assignment: CDR1 LGHDT and CDR2 YNNKEL (reference sequence). The ends were cut back, 1 base at V and 8 bases at J, with 8 bases in the middle. CDR3 DNA sequence: TGTGCCAGCAGCCAAGGGGGTGGCGGCTACACCTTC. Its protein product is CASSQGGGGYTF.

This chain connects TRBV28 to TRBJ2-7, with 9 bases matching TRBD1. CDR1 is MDHEN, CDR2 SYDVKM, per germline. The V and J ends lost 6 bases and 2 bases, in that order; junction bases with no gene match: 5. The CDR3 has 14 amino acids. The CDR3 loop is CASRQQGAAYEQYF. CDR3 coding DNA: TGTGCCAGCAGACAACAGGGGGCGGCCTACGAGCAGTACTTC.

The rearrangement joins TRBV18 to TRBJ2-1; D is possibly TRBD2 (6 bases). The CDR3 totals 16 residues. Germline CDR1 reads KGHSH; CDR2 reads LQKENI. The germline V and J ends were trimmed by 6 bases and 2 bases, with 17 bases remaining between them. CDR3 nucleotide sequence: TGTGCCAGCTCCCCAACCATAGCGGATGCCTACAATGAGCAGTTCTTC. Its translation: CASSPTIADAYNEQFF. Supplemented by reference TRBV18 and TRBJ2-1, the full variable domain reads NAGVMQNPRHLVRRRGQEARLRCSPMKGHSHVYWYRQLPEEGLKFMVYLQKENIIDESGMPKERFSAEFPKEGPSILRIQQVVRGDSAAYFCASSPTIADAYNEQFFGPGTRLTVL.

The V gene is TRBV28, the J gene TRBJ2-7; the match to TRBD1 covers 11 bases. Looked up from germline, CDR1 is MDHEN and CDR2 is SYDVKM. Losses at the gene ends were 4 bases for V and 5 bases for J; bases not matched to a gene: 10. The CDR3 sequence is 16 residues long. Here the CDR3 reads CASSSPGTGGIDEQYF. For the CDR3, the DNA is TGTGCCAGCAGTTCCCCTGGGACAGGGGGAATCGACGAGCAGTACTTC.

V usage is TRBV11-2 and J usage is TRBJ2-1, with D possibly TRBD1 on 6 matching bases. The V gene lost 5 bases and the J gene lost 5 bases, with 16 bases spanning the gap. Germline CDR1 reads SGHAT; CDR2 reads FQNNGV. This CDR3 region has 15 residues. The CDR3 is CASSQGGQSNNEQFF. The CDR3 DNA is TGTGCCAGCAGCCAAGGAGGACAGTCCAACAATGAGCAGTTCTTC.

V gene TRBV3-1 (or the pseudogene TRBV3-2) combines with J gene TRBJ2-7; D is unclear. The CDR3 runs 12 residues. V lost 1 base to trimming and J lost 5 bases, with 6 bases between them. Germline CDR1 reads LGHDT; CDR2 reads YNNKEL (reference sequence). DNA for the CDR3: TGTGCCAGCAGCCAAGTTCCGCACGAGCAGTACTTC. It specifies CASSQVPHEQYF.